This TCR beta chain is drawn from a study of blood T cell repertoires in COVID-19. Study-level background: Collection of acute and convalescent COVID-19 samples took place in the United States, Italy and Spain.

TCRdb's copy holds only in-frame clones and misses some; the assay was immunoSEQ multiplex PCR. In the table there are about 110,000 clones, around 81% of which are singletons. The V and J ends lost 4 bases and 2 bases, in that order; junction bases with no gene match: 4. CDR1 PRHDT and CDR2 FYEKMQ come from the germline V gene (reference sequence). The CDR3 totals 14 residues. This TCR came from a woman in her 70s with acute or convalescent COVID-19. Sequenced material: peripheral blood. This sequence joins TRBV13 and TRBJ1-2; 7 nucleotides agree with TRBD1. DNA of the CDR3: TGTGCCAGCAGCTCCAGGGGGGAGAACTATGGCTACACCTTC. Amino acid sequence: CASSSRGENYGYTF.